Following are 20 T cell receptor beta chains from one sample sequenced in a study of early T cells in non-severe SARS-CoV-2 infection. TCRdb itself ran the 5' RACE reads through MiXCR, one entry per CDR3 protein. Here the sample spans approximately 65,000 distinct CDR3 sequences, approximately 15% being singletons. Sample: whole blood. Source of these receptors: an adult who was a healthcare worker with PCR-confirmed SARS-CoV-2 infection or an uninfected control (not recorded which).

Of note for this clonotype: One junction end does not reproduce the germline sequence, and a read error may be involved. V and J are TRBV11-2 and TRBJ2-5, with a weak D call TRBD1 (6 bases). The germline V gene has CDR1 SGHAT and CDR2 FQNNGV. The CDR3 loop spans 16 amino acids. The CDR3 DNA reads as TGTGCCAACAGCGCTGCCCGGGACACAGGCCAAGAGACCCAGTACTTC. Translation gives CANSAARDTGQETQYF. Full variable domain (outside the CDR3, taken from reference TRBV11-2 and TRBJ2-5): EAGVAQSPRYKIIEKRQSVAFWCNPISGHATLYWYQQILGQGPKLLIQFQNNGVVDDSQLPKDRFSAERLKGVDSTLKIQPAKLEDSAVYLCANSAARDTGQETQYFGPGTRLLVL.

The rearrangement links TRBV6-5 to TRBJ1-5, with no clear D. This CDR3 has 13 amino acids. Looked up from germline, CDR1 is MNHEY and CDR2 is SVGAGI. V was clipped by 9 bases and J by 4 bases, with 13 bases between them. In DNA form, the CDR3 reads TGTGCCAGTGGAAGAGAGAAAAATCAGCCCCAGCATTTT. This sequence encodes CASGREKNQPQHF.

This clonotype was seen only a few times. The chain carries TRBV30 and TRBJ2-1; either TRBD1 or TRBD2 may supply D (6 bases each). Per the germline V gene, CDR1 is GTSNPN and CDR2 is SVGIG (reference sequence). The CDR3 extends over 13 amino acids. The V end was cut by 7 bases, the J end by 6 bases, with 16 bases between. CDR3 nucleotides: TGTGCCTTACTGGGGGGCACGGGCAATGAGCAGTTCTTC. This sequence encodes CALLGGTGNEQFF.

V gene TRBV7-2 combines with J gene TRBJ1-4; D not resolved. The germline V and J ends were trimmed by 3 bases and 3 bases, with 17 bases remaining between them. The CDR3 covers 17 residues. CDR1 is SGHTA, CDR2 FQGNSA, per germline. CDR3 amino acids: CASSLRGVGQSNEKLFF. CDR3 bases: TGTGCCAGCAGCTTGCGGGGTGTAGGGCAGTCTAATGAAAAACTGTTTTTT.

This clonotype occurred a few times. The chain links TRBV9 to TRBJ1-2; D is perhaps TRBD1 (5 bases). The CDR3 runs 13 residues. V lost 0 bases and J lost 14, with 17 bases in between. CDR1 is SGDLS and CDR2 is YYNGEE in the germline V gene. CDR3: CASSVVGLRPDTF. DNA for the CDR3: TGTGCCAGCAGCGTAGTGGGACTGCGCCCTGATACCTTC.

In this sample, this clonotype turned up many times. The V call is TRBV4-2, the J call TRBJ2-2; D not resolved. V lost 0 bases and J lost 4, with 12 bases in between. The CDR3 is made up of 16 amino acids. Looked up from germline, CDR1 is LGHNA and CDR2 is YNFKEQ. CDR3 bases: TGTGCCAGCAGCCAAGATAGGAACCCCGGCACCGGGGAGCTGTTTTTT. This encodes CASSQDRNPGTGELFF.

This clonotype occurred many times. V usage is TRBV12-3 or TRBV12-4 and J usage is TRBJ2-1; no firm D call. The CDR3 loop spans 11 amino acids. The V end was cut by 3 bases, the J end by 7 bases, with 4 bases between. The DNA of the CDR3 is TGTGCCAGCAGTTTTAATAATGAGCAGTTCTTC. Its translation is CASSFNNEQFF.

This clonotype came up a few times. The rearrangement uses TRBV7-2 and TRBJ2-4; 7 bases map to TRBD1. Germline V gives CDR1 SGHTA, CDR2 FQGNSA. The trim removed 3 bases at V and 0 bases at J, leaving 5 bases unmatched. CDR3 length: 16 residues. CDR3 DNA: TGTGCCAGCAGCTTGAGGACAGGTTCAGCCAAAAACATTCAGTACTTC. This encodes CASSLRTGSAKNIQYF.

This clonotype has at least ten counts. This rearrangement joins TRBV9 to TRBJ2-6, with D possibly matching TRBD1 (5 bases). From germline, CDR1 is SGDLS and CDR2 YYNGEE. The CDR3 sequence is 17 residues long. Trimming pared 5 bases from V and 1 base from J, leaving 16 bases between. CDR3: CASRSGRARSGANVLTF. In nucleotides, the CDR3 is TGTGCCAGCAGAAGTGGCAGGGCCCGGTCTGGGGCCAACGTCCTGACTTTC.

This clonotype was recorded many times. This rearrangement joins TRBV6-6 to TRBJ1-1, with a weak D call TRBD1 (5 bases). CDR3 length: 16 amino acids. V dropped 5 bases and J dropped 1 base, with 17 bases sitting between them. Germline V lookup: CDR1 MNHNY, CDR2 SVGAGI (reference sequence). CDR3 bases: TGTGCCAGCAGTCCCGGGATCGGGACCCCGAACACTGAAGCTTTCTTT. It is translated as CASSPGIGTPNTEAFF.

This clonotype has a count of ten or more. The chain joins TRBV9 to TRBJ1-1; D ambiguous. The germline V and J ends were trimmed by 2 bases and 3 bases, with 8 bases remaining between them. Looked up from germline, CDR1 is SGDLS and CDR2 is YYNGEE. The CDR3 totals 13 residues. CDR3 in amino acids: CASSVTAHTEAFF. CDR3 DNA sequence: TGTGCCAGCAGCGTGACCGCGCACACTGAAGCTTTCTTT.

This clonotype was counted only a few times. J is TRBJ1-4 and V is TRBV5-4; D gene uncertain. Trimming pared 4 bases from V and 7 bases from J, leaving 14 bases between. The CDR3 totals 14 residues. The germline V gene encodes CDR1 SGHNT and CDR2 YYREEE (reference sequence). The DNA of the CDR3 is TGTGCCAGCAGCCTGCCCGGGTTGGGTGAAAAACTGTTTTTT. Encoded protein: CASSLPGLGEKLFF.

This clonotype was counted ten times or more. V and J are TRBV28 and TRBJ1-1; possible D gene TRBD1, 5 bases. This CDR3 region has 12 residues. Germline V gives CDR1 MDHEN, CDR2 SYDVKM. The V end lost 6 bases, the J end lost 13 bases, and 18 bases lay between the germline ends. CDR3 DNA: TGTGCCAGCAGCTCAAGCGGCAGGGTTGATTTCTTT. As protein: CASSSSGRVDFF.

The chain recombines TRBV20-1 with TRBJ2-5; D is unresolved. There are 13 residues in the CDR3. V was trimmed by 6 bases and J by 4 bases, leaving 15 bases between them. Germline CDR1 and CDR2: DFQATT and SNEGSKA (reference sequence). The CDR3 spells CSASPGFGETQYF. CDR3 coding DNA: TGCAGTGCCTCACCCGGGTTTGGAGAGACCCAGTACTTC.

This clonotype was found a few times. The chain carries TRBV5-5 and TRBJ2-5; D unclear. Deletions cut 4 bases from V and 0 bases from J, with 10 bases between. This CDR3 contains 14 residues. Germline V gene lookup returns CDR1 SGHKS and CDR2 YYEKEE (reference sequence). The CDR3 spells CASSLGTNQETQYF. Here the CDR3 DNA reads TGTGCCAGCAGCCTGGGAACCAACCAAGAGACCCAGTACTTC. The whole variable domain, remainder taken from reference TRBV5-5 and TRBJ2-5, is DAGVTQSPTHLIKTRGQQVTLRCSPISGHKSVSWYQQVLGQGPQFIFQYYEKEERGRGNFPDRFSARQFPNYSSELNVNALLLGDSALYLCASSLGTNQETQYFGPGTRLLVL.

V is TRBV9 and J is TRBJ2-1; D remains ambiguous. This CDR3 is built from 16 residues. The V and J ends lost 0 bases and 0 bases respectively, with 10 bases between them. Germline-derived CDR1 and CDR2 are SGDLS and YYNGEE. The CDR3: CASSVATANSYNEQFF. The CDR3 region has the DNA TGTGCCAGCAGCGTAGCTACGGCGAACTCCTACAATGAGCAGTTCTTC. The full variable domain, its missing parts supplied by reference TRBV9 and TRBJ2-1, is DSGVTQTPKHLITATGQRVTLRCSPRSGDLSVYWYQQSLDQGLQFLIQYYNGEERAKGNILERFSAQQFPDLHSELNLSSLELGDSALYFCASSVATANSYNEQFFGPGTRLTVL.

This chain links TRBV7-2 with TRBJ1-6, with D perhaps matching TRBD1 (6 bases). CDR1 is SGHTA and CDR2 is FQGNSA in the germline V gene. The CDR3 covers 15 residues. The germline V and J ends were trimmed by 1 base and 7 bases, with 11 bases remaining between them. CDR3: CASSLDRTANSPLHF. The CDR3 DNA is TGTGCCAGCAGCTTAGACAGGACAGCAAATTCACCCCTCCACTTT.

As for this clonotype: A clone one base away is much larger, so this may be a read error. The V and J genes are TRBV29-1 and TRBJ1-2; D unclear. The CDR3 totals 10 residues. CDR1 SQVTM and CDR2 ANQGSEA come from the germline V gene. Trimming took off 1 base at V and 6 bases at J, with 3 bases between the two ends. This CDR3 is CSVEGDGYTF. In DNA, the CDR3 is TGCAGCGTTGAAGGGGATGGCTACACCTTC.

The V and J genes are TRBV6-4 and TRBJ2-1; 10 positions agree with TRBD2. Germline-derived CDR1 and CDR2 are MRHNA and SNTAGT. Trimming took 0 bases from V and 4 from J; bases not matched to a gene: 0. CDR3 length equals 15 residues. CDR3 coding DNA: TGTGCCAGCAGTGACTCAGCGGGGGGGTACAATGAGCAGTTCTTC. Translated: CASSDSAGGYNEQFF.

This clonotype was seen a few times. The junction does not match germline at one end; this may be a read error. In DNA, the CDR3 is TGCAGCGTTGAAAGGGAGTGCCGCAGTTTT. It translates to CSVERECRSF. The chain recombines TRBV29-1 with TRBJ1-1; D call uncertain. Germline V gene data show CDR1 as SQVTM and CDR2 as ANQGSEA. CDR3 length: 10 amino acids.